This T cell receptor (beta chain) was captured in a study of blood T cell repertoires in COVID-19. Whole-study context: Sources were T cells, B-cell-depleted T cells, or PBMCs; the material itself was cDNA or gDNA.

Clones were sequenced by immunoSEQ multiplex PCR, and TCRdb holds only the in-frame ones, with some missing. The sample gives 85,000 to 120,000 clones, 65% to 75% of which show up once; about 0.85% is in the top ten. CDR3 length: 18 amino acids. Germline V gene data show CDR1 as PRHDT and CDR2 as FYEKMQ (reference sequence). Trimming took off 0 bases at V and 0 bases at J, with 12 bases between the two ends. The specimen sequenced was peripheral blood. This sequence originates from a human donor with acute or convalescent COVID-19. The donor label of this sample is uncertain. V is TRBV13 and J is TRBJ1-6; D unclear. The DNA for the CDR3 is TGTGCCAGCAGCTTAGGTCGGGCGGGGAGCTCCTATAATTCACCCCTCCACTTT. It is translated as CASSLGRAGSSYNSPLHF.